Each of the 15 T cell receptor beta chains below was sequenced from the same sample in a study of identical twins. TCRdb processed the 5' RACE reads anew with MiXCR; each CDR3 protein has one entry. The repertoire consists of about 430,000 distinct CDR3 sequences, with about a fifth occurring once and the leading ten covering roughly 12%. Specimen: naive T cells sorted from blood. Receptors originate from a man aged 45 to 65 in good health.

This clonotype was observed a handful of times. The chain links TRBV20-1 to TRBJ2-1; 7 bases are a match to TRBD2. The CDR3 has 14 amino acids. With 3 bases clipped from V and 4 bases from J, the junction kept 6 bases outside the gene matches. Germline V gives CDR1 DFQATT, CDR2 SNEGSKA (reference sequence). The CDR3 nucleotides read TGCAGTGCTAGTGCGAGCGGGACTTACAATGAGCAGTTCTTC. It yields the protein CSASASGTYNEQFF.

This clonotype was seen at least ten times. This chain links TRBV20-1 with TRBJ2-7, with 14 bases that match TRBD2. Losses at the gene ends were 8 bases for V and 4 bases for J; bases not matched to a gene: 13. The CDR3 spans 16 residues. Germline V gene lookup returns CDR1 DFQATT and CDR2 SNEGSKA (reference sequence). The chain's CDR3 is CSTYRGLAGAAYEQYF. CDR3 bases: TGCAGTACATACAGGGGACTAGCGGGAGCGGCTTACGAGCAGTACTTC.

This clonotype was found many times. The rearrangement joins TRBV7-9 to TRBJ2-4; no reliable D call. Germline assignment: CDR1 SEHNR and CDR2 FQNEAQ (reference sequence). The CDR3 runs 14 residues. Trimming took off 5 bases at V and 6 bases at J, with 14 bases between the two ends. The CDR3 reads CASSPSQDLNIQYF. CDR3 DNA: TGTGCCAGCAGCCCTTCCCAGGACCTAAACATTCAGTACTTC.

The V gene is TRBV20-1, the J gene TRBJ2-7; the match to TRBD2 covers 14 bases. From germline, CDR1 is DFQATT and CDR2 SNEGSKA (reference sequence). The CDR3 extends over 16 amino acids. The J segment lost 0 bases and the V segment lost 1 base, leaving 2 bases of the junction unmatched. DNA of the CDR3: TGCAGTGCTAGAGGGACTAGCGGGAGGTCCTCCTACGAGCAGTACTTC. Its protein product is CSARGTSGRSSYEQYF.

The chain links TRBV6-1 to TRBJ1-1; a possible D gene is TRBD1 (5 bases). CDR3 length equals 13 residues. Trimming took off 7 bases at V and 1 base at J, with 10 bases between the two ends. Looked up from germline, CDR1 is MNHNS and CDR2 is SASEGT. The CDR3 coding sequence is TGTGCCAGCAAGAACCAGGGGAACACTGAAGCTTTCTTT. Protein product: CASKNQGNTEAFF.

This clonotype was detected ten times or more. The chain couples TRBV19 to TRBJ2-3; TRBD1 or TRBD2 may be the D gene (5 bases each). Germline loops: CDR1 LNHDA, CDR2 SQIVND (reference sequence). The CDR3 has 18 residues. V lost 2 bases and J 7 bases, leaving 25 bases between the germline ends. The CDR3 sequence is CASSIRFTWGSGTHTQYF. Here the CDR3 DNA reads TGTGCCAGTAGTATAAGGTTCACGTGGGGGTCCGGGACCCATACGCAGTATTTT. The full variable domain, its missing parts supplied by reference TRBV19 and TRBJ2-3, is DGGITQSPKYLFRKEGQNVTLSCEQNLNHDAMYWYRQDPGQGLRLIYYSQIVNDFQKGDIAEGYSVSREKKESFPLTVTSAQKNPTAFYLCASSIRFTWGSGTHTQYFGPGTRLTVL.

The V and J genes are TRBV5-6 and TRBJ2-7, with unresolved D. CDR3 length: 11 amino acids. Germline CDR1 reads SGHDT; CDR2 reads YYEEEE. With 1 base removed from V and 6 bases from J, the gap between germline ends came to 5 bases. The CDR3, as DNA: TGTGCCAGCAGCTTGTACGGCGAGCAGTACTTC. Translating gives CASSLYGEQYF.

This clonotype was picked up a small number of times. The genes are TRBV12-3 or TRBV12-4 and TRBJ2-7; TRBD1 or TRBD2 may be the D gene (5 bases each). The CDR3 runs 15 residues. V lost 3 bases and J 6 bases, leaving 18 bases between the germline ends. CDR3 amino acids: CASSFLASDQGEQYF. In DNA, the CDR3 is TGTGCCAGCAGTTTTCTAGCTTCCGACCAGGGCGAGCAGTACTTC.

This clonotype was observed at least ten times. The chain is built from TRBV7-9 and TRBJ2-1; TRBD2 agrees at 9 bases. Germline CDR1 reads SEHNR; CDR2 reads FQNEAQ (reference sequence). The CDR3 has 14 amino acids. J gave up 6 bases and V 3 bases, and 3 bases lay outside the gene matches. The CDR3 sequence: CASSFSGGFNEQFF. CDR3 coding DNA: TGTGCCAGCAGCTTCAGCGGGGGGTTCAATGAGCAGTTCTTC.

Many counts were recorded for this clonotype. As DNA, the CDR3 is TGCAGTGCCCCACTAGCGGGGGGATTCAGTTACGAGCAGTACTTC. It translates to CSAPLAGGFSYEQYF. This chain joins TRBV20-1 and TRBJ2-7, with TRBD2 identical over 12 bases. CDR3 size: 15 residues. V was clipped by 6 bases and J by 4 bases; unmatched bases: 10. In germline, CDR1 is DFQATT, CDR2 SNEGSKA (reference sequence).

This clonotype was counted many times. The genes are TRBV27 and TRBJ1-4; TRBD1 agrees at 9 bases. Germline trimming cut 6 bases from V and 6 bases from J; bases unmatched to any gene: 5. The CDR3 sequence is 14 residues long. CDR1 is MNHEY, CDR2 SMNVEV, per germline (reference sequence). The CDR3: CASRSDRGHEKLFF. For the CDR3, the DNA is TGTGCCAGCAGATCGGACAGGGGCCATGAAAAACTGTTTTTT.

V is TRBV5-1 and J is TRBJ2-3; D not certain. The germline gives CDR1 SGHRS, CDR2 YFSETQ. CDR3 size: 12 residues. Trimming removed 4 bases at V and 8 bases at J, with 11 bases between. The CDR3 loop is CASSEQWGTQYF. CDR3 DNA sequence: TGCGCCAGCAGCGAACAGTGGGGTACGCAGTATTTT.

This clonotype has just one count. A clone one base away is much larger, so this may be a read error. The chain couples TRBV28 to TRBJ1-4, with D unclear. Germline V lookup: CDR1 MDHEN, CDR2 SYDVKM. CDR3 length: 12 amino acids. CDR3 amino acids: CATSFGEEKLFF. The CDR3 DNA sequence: TGTGCCACCAGTTTTGGGGAAGAAAAACTGTTTTTT. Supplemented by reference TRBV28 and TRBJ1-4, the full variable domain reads DVKVTQSSRYLVKRTGEKVFLECVQDMDHENMFWYRQDPGLGLRLIYFSYDVKMKEKGDIPEGYSVSREKKERFSLILESASTNQTSMYLCATSFGEEKLFFGSGTQLSVL.

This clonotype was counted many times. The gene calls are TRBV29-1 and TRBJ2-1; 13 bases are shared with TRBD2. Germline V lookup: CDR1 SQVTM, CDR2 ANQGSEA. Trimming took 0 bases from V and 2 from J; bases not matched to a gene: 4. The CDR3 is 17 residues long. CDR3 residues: CSVEDPTSGRAYNEQFF. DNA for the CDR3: TGCAGCGTTGAAGATCCAACTAGCGGGAGGGCCTACAATGAGCAGTTCTTC.

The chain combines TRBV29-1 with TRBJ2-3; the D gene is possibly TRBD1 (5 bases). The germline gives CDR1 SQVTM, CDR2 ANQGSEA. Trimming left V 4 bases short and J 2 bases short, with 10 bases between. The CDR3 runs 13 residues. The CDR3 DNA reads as TGCAGCGTTGTCCCAGGGCCCACAGATACGCAGTATTTT. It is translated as CSVVPGPTDTQYF.